A selection of T cell receptor beta chains follows, all from one sample in a study of T cells after yellow fever vaccination. TCRdb itself ran the 5' RACE reads through MiXCR, one entry per CDR3 protein. The sample has 300,000 to 450,000 distinct CDR3 sequences, roughly 8.3% seen once. The source was PBMCs, collected approximately 47 days after the first yellow fever vaccination. The receptor source for this set is a man aged 18 to 29 who received the YFV17D yellow fever vaccine. The CDR3 runs from the conserved cysteine through the conserved F or W. Fields, in order: clone size, V gene, J gene, D gene, CDR3 DNA, CDR3 protein. A D gene is named only where the DNA matches it firmly. Some rows mark clone size as missing; the rest say once, few, many or name a class of expanded clone.

clone_size: few
v_call: TRBV29-1
j_call: TRBJ1-5
d_call: NA
cdr3_nt: TGCAGCGTGGCGGACAGACTCTCTCAGCCCCAGCATTTT
cdr3_aa: CSVADRLSQPQHF

clone_size: NA
v_call: TRBV6-5
j_call: TRBJ1-2
d_call: TRBD1
cdr3_nt: TGTGCCAGCAGTTCAGGGGGCGGTGGCTACACCTTC
cdr3_aa: CASSSGGGGYTF

clone_size: NA
v_call: TRBV10-2
j_call: TRBJ2-1
d_call: NA
cdr3_nt: TGCGCCAGCAGCAATGGGGTACTCCCCCTCGGTAATGAGCAGTTCTTC
cdr3_aa: CASSNGVLPLGNEQFF

clone_size: many
v_call: TRBV5-6
j_call: TRBJ2-5
d_call: TRBD1
cdr3_nt: TGTGCCAGCAGCCGAAGAGGACAGGGAGAGACCCAGTACTTC
cdr3_aa: CASSRRGQGETQYF

clone_size: few
v_call: TRBV9
j_call: TRBJ1-1
d_call: TRBD1
cdr3_nt: TGTGCCAGCAGCGACCGGGACAGTAACACTGAAGCTTTCTTT
cdr3_aa: CASSDRDSNTEAFF

clone_size: NA
v_call: TRBV7-9
j_call: TRBJ2-5
d_call: NA
cdr3_nt: TGTGCCAGCAGTTTAAGCATTACAGGATGGGATGAGACCCAGTACTTC
cdr3_aa: CASSLSITGWDETQYF

clone_size: NA
v_call: TRBV4-1
j_call: TRBJ1-6
d_call: TRBD1
cdr3_nt: TGCGCCAGCAGCCAAGGCGGGGGTAGGGGGCAGAGAAATTCACCCCTCCACTTT
cdr3_aa: CASSQGGGRGQRNSPLHF

clone_size: many
v_call: TRBV5-1
j_call: TRBJ1-1
d_call: NA
cdr3_nt: TGCGCCAGCAGTTTACAGGTCCCGGAGACTGAAGCTTTCTTT
cdr3_aa: CASSLQVPETEAFF

clone_size: few
v_call: TRBV7-9
j_call: TRBJ2-3
d_call: TRBD2
cdr3_nt: TGTGCCAGCAGCTTAACCCTCGGCGGGGGGGCGACAGATACGCAGTATTTT
cdr3_aa: CASSLTLGGGATDTQYF

clone_size: few
v_call: TRBV5-4
j_call: TRBJ1-1
d_call: NA
cdr3_nt: TGTGCCAGCAGGGCAGGACGGAACACTGAAGCTTTCTTT
cdr3_aa: CASRAGRNTEAFF

clone_size: NA
v_call: TRBV15
j_call: TRBJ1-4
d_call: NA
cdr3_nt: TGTGCCACCAGCAGAGGCGGGGGTAGTGAAAAACTGTTTTTT
cdr3_aa: CATSRGGGSEKLFF

clone_size: once
v_call: TRBV7-8
j_call: TRBJ2-5
d_call: TRBD2
cdr3_nt: TGTGCCAGCAGCCCGAGACTAGCTGGGCGGGGAGAGACCCAGTACTTC
cdr3_aa: CASSPRLAGRGETQYF

clone_size: NA
v_call: TRBV5-1
j_call: TRBJ2-3
d_call: TRBD2
cdr3_nt: TGCGCCAGCAGCCAGACTAGCGGGACAGATACGCAGTATTTT
cdr3_aa: CASSQTSGTDTQYF

clone_size: few
v_call: TRBV5-5
j_call: TRBJ2-5
d_call: NA
cdr3_nt: TGTGCCAGCAGCATAGAGGGGGGGGGGCAAGAGACCCAGTACTTC
cdr3_aa: CASSIEGGGQETQYF

clone_size: many
v_call: TRBV14
j_call: TRBJ2-1
d_call: TRBD2
cdr3_nt: TGTGCCAGCAGCTCGTTCCTGCGGGGGACGATCCGTACTACTCAGTTCTTC
cdr3_aa: CASSSFLRGTIRTTQFF

clone_size: many
v_call: TRBV3-1
j_call: TRBJ1-1
d_call: NA
cdr3_nt: TGTGCCAGCAGCCAAGATCCGGGTGACACTGAAGCTTTCTTT
cdr3_aa: CASSQDPGDTEAFF

clone_size: NA
v_call: TRBV15
j_call: TRBJ2-1
d_call: NA
cdr3_nt: TGTGCCACCAGCAGTGACTTGTTCTCCTACAATGAGCAGTTCTTC
cdr3_aa: CATSSDLFSYNEQFF

clone_size: few
v_call: TRBV15
j_call: TRBJ2-1
d_call: TRBD1
cdr3_nt: TGTGCCACCAGCAGGAAGGCGGGACAGGGGGCCTACAATGAGCAGTTCTTC
cdr3_aa: CATSRKAGQGAYNEQFF

clone_size: NA
v_call: TRBV25-1
j_call: TRBJ1-5
d_call: TRBD1
cdr3_nt: TGTGCCAGCAGCCCTACCGGGACAGGGGGGTCCCAGCCCCAGCATTTT
cdr3_aa: CASSPTGTGGSQPQHF

clone_size: NA
v_call: TRBV5-1
j_call: TRBJ1-6
d_call: NA
cdr3_nt: TGCGCCAGCAGCTTGTACGGATTGGGGAATTCACCCCTCCACTTT
cdr3_aa: CASSLYGLGNSPLHF

clone_size: NA
v_call: TRBV7-3
j_call: TRBJ2-4
d_call: TRBD2
cdr3_nt: TGTGCCAGCAGCCCGGGGGGGGGACTAAACATTCAGTACTTC
cdr3_aa: CASSPGGGLNIQYF

clone_size: few
v_call: TRBV5-1
j_call: TRBJ1-1
d_call: NA
cdr3_nt: TGCGCCAGCAGTCTCGAGGGACTAAGGAACACTGAAGCTTTCTTT
cdr3_aa: CASSLEGLRNTEAFF

clone_size: NA
v_call: TRBV7-2
j_call: TRBJ1-1
d_call: NA
cdr3_nt: TGTGCCAGCAGAACCCGGGGGGGGGGCGAAGCTTTCTTT
cdr3_aa: CASRTRGGGEAFF

clone_size: few
v_call: TRBV5-1
j_call: TRBJ1-2
d_call: NA
cdr3_nt: TGCGCCAGCAGCTTCACCCAGGGTCGGAGGGGCTACACCTTC
cdr3_aa: CASSFTQGRRGYTF

clone_size: NA
v_call: TRBV28
j_call: TRBJ2-5
d_call: TRBD2
cdr3_nt: TGTGCCAGCAGCTCCCTCCCGGGACTAGCGGGGGAACAAGAGACCCAGTACTTC
cdr3_aa: CASSSLPGLAGEQETQYF

clone_size: few
v_call: TRBV29-1
j_call: TRBJ2-7
d_call: TRBD1
cdr3_nt: TGCAGCGTTGAAGTGGTCGGGACAGGGGACGAGCAGTACTTC
cdr3_aa: CSVEVVGTGDEQYF

clone_size: few
v_call: TRBV7-9
j_call: TRBJ1-4
d_call: NA
cdr3_nt: TGTGCCAGCAGCCCCGAATACACCGCAACTAATGAAAAACTGTTTTTT
cdr3_aa: CASSPEYTATNEKLFF

clone_size: many
v_call: TRBV12-3/TRBV12-4
j_call: TRBJ1-1
d_call: TRBD1
cdr3_nt: TGTGCCAGCAACCCCGGGACAGATAACACTGAAGCTTTCTTT
cdr3_aa: CASNPGTDNTEAFF

clone_size: few
v_call: TRBV3-1
j_call: TRBJ1-1
d_call: NA
cdr3_nt: TGTGCCAGCAGCCAAACCGGGGTCACTGAAGCTTTCTTT
cdr3_aa: CASSQTGVTEAFF

clone_size: few
v_call: TRBV20-1
j_call: TRBJ2-7
d_call: TRBD2
cdr3_nt: TGCAGTGCTACGGGGGGTAGCTCCTACGAGCAGTACTTC
cdr3_aa: CSATGGSSYEQYF

clone_size: NA
v_call: TRBV7-6
j_call: TRBJ2-3
d_call: NA
cdr3_nt: TGTGCCAGCAGCCGTGTGCGGGCTAGCACAGATACGCAGTATTTT
cdr3_aa: CASSRVRASTDTQYF

clone_size: many
v_call: TRBV7-3
j_call: TRBJ1-5
d_call: TRBD1
cdr3_nt: TGTGCCAGCAGCCCGGGGACAGGCCTTAGCAATCAGCCCCAGCATTTT
cdr3_aa: CASSPGTGLSNQPQHF

clone_size: NA
v_call: TRBV7-9
j_call: TRBJ1-2
d_call: TRBD1
cdr3_nt: TGTGCCAGCAGCAACCGAGGGGGCAACTATGGCTACACCTTC
cdr3_aa: CASSNRGGNYGYTF

clone_size: NA
v_call: TRBV6-2/TRBV6-3
j_call: TRBJ2-1
d_call: NA
cdr3_nt: TGTGCCAGCAGTTACTCGGGCCTCTCCTACAATGAGCAGTTCTTC
cdr3_aa: CASSYSGLSYNEQFF

clone_size: few
v_call: TRBV2
j_call: TRBJ2-3
d_call: TRBD2
cdr3_nt: TGTGCCAGCATCTCGGGGGGTACAGATACGCAGTATTTT
cdr3_aa: CASISGGTDTQYF

clone_size: NA
v_call: TRBV7-3
j_call: TRBJ2-3
d_call: TRBD2
cdr3_nt: TGTGCCAGCAGCCATTCGGTATCCGGGGGGGCGCCGGATACGCAGTATTTT
cdr3_aa: CASSHSVSGGAPDTQYF

clone_size: NA
v_call: TRBV7-8
j_call: TRBJ1-5
d_call: TRBD1
cdr3_nt: TGTGCCAGCAGCTTATCCGGGACAGCAAATCAGCCCCAGCATTTT
cdr3_aa: CASSLSGTANQPQHF

clone_size: NA
v_call: TRBV5-5
j_call: TRBJ1-6
d_call: NA
cdr3_nt: TGTGCCAGCAGCTCCCGGTGGGTGGGTAATTCACCCCTCCACTTT
cdr3_aa: CASSSRWVGNSPLHF

clone_size: few
v_call: TRBV7-6
j_call: TRBJ2-7
d_call: TRBD1
cdr3_nt: TGTGCCAGCAGCTTAGGGGGACAGGGGCCGCGCGAGCAGTACTTC
cdr3_aa: CASSLGGQGPREQYF